These T cell receptor beta chains were read from a single sample in a study of T cell responses to AZD1222 COVID-19 vaccine. Assay used: immunoSEQ multiplex PCR; TCRdb lists only in-frame clones, some missing. The sample lists roughly 150,000 clones; about 92% were seen once. The sequencing used peripheral blood, collected on day 0 of AZD1222 vaccination. Every receptor here comes from an adult in good health. CDR3s include the opening cysteine and the closing phenylalanine or tryptophan. Fields, in order: J gene, clone size, V gene, D gene, CDR3 protein, CDR3 DNA. The D gene is left open where the match is weak. Clone size is given for some rows only: seen once, a few or many times, or a class if the clone is expanded.

>TRBJ1-3|-|TRBV5-6|-
CASSLEGNGNTIYF
TGTGCCAGCAGCTTGGAAGGAAATGGAAACACCATATATTTT
>TRBJ1-3|-|TRBV19|-
CASSNRRGTGNTIYF
TGTGCCAGTAGTAATCGTAGGGGAACGGGAAACACCATATATTTT
>TRBJ2-3|once|TRBV6-5|-
CASRSPGADTQYF
TGTGCCAGCAGATCTCCGGGGGCGGATACGCAGTATTTT
>TRBJ1-5|-|TRBV4-1|-
CASSQGSGQLRNQPQHF
TGCGCCAGCAGCCAAGGCTCCGGACAGCTACGCAATCAGCCCCAGCATTTT
>TRBJ2-7|-|TRBV12-3/TRBV12-4|-
CASSFGGTYEQYF
TGTGCCAGCAGTTTCGGGGGAACCTACGAGCAGTACTTC
>TRBJ2-7|once|TRBV3-1/TRBV3-2|TRBD1
CASSQHRGKRDEQYF
TGTGCCAGCAGCCAGCACAGGGGAAAGCGCGACGAGCAGTACTTC
>TRBJ2-3|-|TRBV27|TRBD2
CASRLQTFSGVTDTQYF
TGTGCCAGCAGACTACAAACATTTAGCGGGGTCACAGATACGCAGTATTTT
>TRBJ1-6|-|TRBV30|-
CAWRMGLNSPLHF
TGTGCCTGGAGGATGGGTCTGAATTCACCCCTCCACTTT
>TRBJ1-2|once|TRBV20-1|-
CLYSDNYGYTF
TGCCTATACTCGGATAACTATGGCTACACCTTC
>TRBJ1-6|once|TRBV15|-
CATSRDLNPVSPLHF
TGTGCCACCAGCAGAGATTTGAACCCCGTGTCACCCCTCCACTTT
>TRBJ2-1|-|TRBV4-1|TRBD2
CASSPGLAGVGEQFF
TGCGCCAGCAGCCCGGGACTAGCGGGGGTGGGTGAGCAGTTCTTC
>TRBJ2-2|once|TRBV5-1|-
CASSPKQDPRNTGELFF
TGCGCCAGCAGCCCAAAACAGGACCCGAGGAACACCGGGGAGCTGTTTTTT
>TRBJ1-6|-|TRBV15|-
CATSRQNSPLHF
TGTGCCACCAGCAGACAAAATTCACCCCTCCACTTT
>TRBJ1-1|few|TRBV29-1|-
CSGDYGNTEAFF
TGCAGCGGGGACTACGGGAACACTGAAGCTTTCTTT
>TRBJ2-5|-|TRBV11-3|-
CASSPRGTGGGQYF
TGTGCCAGCAGCCCGAGAGGGACCGGCGGAGGCCAGTACTTC
>TRBJ1-1|once|TRBV5-4|-
CASSSPGTYTEAFF
TGTGCCAGCAGCTCCCCCGGGACATACACTGAAGCTTTCTTT
>TRBJ2-5|-|TRBV7-9|-
CASSLGGAGQETQYF
TGTGCCAGCAGCTTAGGTGGCGCAGGACAAGAGACCCAGTACTTC
>TRBJ1-1|-|TRBV7-8|-
CASGSSILMNTEAFF
TGTGCCAGCGGTTCCAGTATTCTTATGAACACTGAAGCTTTCTTT
>TRBJ1-2|-|TRBV7-9|-
CASSPGGRLNYGYTF
TGTGCCAGCAGCCCCGGGGGTCGGCTTAACTATGGCTACACCTTC
>TRBJ2-3|-|TRBV27|-
CASSLGVQDTQYF
TGTGCCAGCAGTTTAGGGGTCCAAGATACGCAGTATTTT
>TRBJ2-3|-|TRBV6-5|-
CASSYSARLGDTQYF
TGTGCCAGCAGTTACTCGGCACGTCTCGGGGATACGCAGTATTTT
>TRBJ2-3|-|TRBV21-1|-
CASIRRRAGGTDTQYF
TGTGCCAGCATCCGACGACGGGCAGGGGGAACAGATACGCAGTATTTT
>TRBJ2-1|-|TRBV11-2|TRBD2
CASSFTSGGYNEQFF
TGTGCCAGCAGCTTCACTAGCGGGGGTTACAATGAGCAGTTCTTC
>TRBJ2-3|few|TRBV9|-
CASSKRLGTPDTQYF
TGTGCCAGCAGCAAAAGGCTGGGGACACCAGATACGCAGTATTTT
>TRBJ1-2|-|TRBV7-9|-
CASSLRATGYTF
TGTGCCAGCAGCTTAAGGGCGACTGGCTACACCTTC
>TRBJ2-1|-|TRBV6-1|TRBD1
CASSDGFQGAYNEQFF
TGTGCCAGCAGTGATGGTTTCCAGGGGGCCTACAATGAGCAGTTCTTC
>TRBJ2-2|-|TRBV6-1|-
CASSERARNTGELFF
TGTGCCAGCAGTGAGAGGGCCCGGAACACCGGGGAGCTGTTTTTT
>TRBJ1-2|-|TRBV29-1|TRBD1
CSVDGGQVYGYTF
TGCAGCGTTGACGGGGGACAGGTTTATGGCTACACCTTC
>TRBJ1-1|-|TRBV13|TRBD1
CASSSQGAKAFF
TGTGCCAGCAGTTCACAGGGGGCTAAAGCTTTCTTT
>TRBJ2-5|-|TRBV3-1/TRBV3-2|TRBD2
CASSRSGGAQETQYF
TGTGCCAGCAGCCGCAGCGGGGGGGCCCAAGAGACCCAGTACTTC
>TRBJ1-5|-|TRBV5-1|TRBD1
CASSLGTGDSNQPQHF
TGCGCCAGCAGCTTGGGGACAGGGGATAGCAATCAGCCCCAGCATTTT
>TRBJ2-7|-|TRBV7-9|-
CASTSGSSTDEQYF
TGTGCCAGCACCTCAGGGTCGAGCACCGACGAGCAGTACTTC
>TRBJ1-1|-|TRBV6-8|-
CASSYSRSGVMNTEAFF
TGTGCCAGCAGTTACTCAAGGTCCGGGGTTATGAACACTGAAGCTTTCTTT
>TRBJ1-3|-|TRBV5-4|TRBD1
CASSPDRSSGNTIYF
TGTGCCAGCAGCCCGGACAGGAGCTCTGGAAACACCATATATTTT
>TRBJ1-5|-|TRBV28|-
CATLQGTNQPQHF
TGTGCCACCCTACAGGGTACCAATCAGCCCCAGCATTTT
>TRBJ2-7|-|TRBV4-1|TRBD1
CASSPGQGARYEQYF
TGCGCCAGCAGCCCTGGACAGGGGGCGCGATACGAGCAGTACTTC
>TRBJ2-4|-|TRBV7-9|-
CASSDTLLNIQYF
TGTGCCAGCAGTGACACCCTCCTAAACATTCAGTACTTC
>TRBJ1-1|-|TRBV5-1|TRBD1
CASSHDRAFTEAFF
TGCGCCAGCAGCCACGACAGGGCGTTCACTGAAGCTTTCTTT
>TRBJ1-1|-|TRBV29-1|-
CSVLTGFGVGTEAFF
TGCAGCGTTTTAACAGGGTTCGGAGTCGGCACTGAAGCTTTCTTT
>TRBJ1-1|once|TRBV2|-
CASLTGQMNTEAFF
TGTGCCAGCTTGACAGGACAGATGAACACTGAAGCTTTCTTT
>TRBJ1-2|once|TRBV2|-
CASSDGHYGYTF
TGTGCCAGCAGTGACGGACATTATGGCTACACCTTC
>TRBJ1-5|-|TRBV4-1|-
CASSQEEDPNQPQHF
TGCGCCAGCAGCCAAGAAGAGGACCCTAATCAGCCCCAGCATTTT
>TRBJ2-7|-|TRBV27|TRBD1
CASSLRDSYEQYF
TGTGCCAGCAGTCTCAGGGACAGCTACGAGCAGTACTTC